This T cell receptor (beta chain) was documented in a study of patients and donors after allogeneic stem cell transplantation. The CDR3 runs to 17 residues. Germline V gene sequence: CDR1 SGHTA, CDR2 FQGNSA. Trimming removed 5 bases from V and 7 bases from J; junction bases left unmatched: 16. TCRdb independently ran MiXCR on the RT-PCR reads; one entry per CDR3 protein. The repertoire holds about 24,000 distinct CDR3 sequences, with about 30% as singletons. The sequencing input was blood, either unsorted or a sorted T cell fraction (not recorded which). The V gene is TRBV7-2, the J gene TRBJ2-3, with TRBD2 identical over 9 bases. This clonotype originated in a human donor who was either an allogeneic HSCT recipient or a stem cell or donor lymphocyte infusion donor (not recorded which). It is not recorded whose cells these are; they may come from a transplant donor. In nucleotides, the CDR3 is TGTGCCAGCAGCACCAGGGTATCGGGACTAGCATCGTATACGCAGTATTTT. Protein sequence: CASSTRVSGLASYTQYF.